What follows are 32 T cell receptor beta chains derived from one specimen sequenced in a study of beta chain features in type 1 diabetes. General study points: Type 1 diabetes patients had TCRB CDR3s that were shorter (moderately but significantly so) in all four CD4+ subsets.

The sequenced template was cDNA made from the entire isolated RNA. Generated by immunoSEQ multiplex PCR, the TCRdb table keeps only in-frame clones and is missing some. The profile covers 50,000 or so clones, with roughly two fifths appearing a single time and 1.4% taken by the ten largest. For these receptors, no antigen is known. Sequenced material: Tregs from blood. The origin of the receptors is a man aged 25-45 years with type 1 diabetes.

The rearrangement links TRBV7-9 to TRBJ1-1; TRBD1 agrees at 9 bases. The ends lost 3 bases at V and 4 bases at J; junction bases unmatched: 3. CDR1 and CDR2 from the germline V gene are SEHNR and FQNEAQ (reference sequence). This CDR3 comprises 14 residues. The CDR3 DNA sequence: TGTGCCAGCAGCTTGGGACAGGGATTCACTGAAGCTTTCTTT. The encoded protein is CASSLGQGFTEAFF.

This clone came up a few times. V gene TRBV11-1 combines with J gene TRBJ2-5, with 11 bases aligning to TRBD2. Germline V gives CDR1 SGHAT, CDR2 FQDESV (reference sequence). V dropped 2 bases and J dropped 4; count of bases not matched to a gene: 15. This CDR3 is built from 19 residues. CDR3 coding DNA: TGTGCCAGCAGCTTAAATCAACCGGGACTAGCGGTGAGGGGAGAGACCCAGTACTTC. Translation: CASSLNQPGLAVRGETQYF. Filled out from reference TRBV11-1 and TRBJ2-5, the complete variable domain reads EAEVAQSPRYKITEKSQAVAFWCDPISGHATLYWYRQILGQGPELLVQFQDESVVDDSQLPKDRFSAERLKGVDSTLKIQPAELGDSAMYLCASSLNQPGLAVRGETQYFGPGTRLLVL.

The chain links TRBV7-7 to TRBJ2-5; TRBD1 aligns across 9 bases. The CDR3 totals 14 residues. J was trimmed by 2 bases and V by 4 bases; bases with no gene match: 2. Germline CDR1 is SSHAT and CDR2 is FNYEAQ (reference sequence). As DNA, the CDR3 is TGTGCCAGCAGCTCACAGGGGGCACAAGAGACCCAGTACTTC. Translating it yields CASSSQGAQETQYF.

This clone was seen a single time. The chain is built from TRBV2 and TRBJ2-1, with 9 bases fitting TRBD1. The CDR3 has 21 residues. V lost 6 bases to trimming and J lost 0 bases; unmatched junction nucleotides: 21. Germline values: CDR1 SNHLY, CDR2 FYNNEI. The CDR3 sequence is CASRTPKSRDRVQGSYNEQFF. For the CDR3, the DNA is TGTGCCAGCAGGACCCCAAAGTCCCGGGACAGGGTTCAAGGCTCCTACAATGAGCAGTTCTTC.

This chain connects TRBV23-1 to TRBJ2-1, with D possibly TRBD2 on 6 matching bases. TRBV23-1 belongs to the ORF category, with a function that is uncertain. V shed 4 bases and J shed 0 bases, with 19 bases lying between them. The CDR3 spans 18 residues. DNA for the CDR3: TGCGCCAGCAGTCTTCGGGACTCGGGGAGGCGCTCCTACAATGAGCAGTTCTTC. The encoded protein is CASSLRDSGRRSYNEQFF.

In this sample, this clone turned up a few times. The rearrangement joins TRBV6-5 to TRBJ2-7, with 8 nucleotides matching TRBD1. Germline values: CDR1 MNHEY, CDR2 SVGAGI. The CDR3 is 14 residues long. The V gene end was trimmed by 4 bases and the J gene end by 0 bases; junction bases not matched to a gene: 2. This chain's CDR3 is CASSLDRDSYEQYF. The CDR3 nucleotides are TGTGCCAGCAGTTTGGACAGGGACTCCTACGAGCAGTACTTC.

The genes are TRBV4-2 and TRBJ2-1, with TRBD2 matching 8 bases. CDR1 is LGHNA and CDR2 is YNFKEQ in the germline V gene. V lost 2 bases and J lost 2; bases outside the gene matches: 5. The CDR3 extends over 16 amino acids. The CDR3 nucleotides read TGTGCCAGCAGCCAAATAACTAGCGGTGCCTACAATGAGCAGTTCTTC. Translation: CASSQITSGAYNEQFF.

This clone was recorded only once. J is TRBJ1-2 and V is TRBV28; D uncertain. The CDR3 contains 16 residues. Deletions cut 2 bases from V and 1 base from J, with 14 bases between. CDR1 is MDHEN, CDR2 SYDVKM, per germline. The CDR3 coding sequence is TGTGCCAGCAGTTTAGTAGACAATAGTAATAACTATGGCTACACCTTC. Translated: CASSLVDNSNNYGYTF.

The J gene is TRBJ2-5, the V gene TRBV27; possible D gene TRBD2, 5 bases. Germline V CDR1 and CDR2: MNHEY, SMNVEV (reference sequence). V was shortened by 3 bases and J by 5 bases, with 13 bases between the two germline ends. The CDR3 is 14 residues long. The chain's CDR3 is CASSLTNPRETQYF. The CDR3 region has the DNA TGTGCCAGCAGTTTGACTAACCCCCGGGAGACCCAGTACTTC.

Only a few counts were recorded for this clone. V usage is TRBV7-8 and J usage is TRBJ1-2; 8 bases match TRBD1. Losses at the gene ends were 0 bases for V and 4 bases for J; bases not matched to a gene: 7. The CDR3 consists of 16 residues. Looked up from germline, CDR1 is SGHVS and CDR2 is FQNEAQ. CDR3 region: CASSLAEAGGAYGYTF. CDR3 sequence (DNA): TGTGCCAGCAGCTTAGCAGAGGCAGGGGGCGCCTATGGCTACACCTTC.

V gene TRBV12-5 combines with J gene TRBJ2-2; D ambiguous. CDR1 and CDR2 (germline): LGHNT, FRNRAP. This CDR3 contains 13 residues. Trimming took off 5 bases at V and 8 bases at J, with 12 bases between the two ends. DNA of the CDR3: TGTGCTAGTGGTCCAGGTAGTTCGGGGGAGCTGTTTTTT. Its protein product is CASGPGSSGELFF.

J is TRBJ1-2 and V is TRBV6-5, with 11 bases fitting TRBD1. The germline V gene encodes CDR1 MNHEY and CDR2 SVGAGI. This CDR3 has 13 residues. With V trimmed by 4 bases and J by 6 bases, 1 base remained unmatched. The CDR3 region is CASSLDRGHGYTF. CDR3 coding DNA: TGTGCCAGCAGTTTGGACAGGGGGCATGGCTACACCTTC.

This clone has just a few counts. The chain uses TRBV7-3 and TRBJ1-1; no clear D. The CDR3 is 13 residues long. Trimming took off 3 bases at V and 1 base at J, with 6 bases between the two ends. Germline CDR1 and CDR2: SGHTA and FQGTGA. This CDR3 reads CASSLTANTEAFF. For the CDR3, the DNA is TGTGCCAGCAGCTTGACTGCGAACACTGAAGCTTTCTTT.

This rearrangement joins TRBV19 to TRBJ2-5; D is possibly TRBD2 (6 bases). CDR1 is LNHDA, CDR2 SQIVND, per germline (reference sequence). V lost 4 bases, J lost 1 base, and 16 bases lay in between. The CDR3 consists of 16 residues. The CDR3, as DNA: TGTGCCAGTAGTAGCCTCAGTACTAGCAGCCAAGAGACCCAGTACTTC. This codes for CASSSLSTSSQETQYF.

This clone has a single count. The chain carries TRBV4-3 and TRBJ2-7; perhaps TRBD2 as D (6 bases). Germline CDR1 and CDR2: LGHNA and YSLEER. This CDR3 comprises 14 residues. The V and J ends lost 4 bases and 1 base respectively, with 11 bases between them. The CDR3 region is CASSRVSGSYEQYF. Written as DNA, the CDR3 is TGCGCCAGCAGCCGGGTTAGCGGATCCTACGAGCAGTACTTC.

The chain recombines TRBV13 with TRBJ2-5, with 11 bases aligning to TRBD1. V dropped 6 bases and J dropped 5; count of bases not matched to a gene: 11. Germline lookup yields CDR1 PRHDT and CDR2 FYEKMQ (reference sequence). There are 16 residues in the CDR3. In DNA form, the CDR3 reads TGTGCCAGCAGGCAAACCGGGACAGGGGGTCAGGAGACCCAGTACTTC. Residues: CASRQTGTGGQETQYF.

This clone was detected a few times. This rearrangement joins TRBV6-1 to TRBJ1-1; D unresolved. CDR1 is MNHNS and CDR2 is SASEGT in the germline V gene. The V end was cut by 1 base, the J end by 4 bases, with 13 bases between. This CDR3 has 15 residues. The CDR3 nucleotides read TGTGCCAGCAGTGAAGACCCCGGAAGAGGCACTGAAGCTTTCTTT. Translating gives CASSEDPGRGTEAFF.

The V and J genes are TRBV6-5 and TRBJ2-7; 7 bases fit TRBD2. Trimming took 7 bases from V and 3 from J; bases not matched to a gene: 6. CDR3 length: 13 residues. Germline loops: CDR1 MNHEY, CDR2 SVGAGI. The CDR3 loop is CASTRGVYYEQYF. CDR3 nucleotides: TGTGCCAGCACTCGGGGGGTTTACTACGAGCAGTACTTC.

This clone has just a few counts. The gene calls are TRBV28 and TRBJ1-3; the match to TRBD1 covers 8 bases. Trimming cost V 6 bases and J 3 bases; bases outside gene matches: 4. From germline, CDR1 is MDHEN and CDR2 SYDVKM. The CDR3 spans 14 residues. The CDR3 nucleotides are TGTGCCAGCAGGGACGGGACAGGTGGAAACACCATATATTTT. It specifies CASRDGTGGNTIYF. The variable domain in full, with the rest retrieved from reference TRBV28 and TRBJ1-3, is DVKVTQSSRYLVKRTGEKVFLECVQDMDHENMFWYRQDPGLGLRLIYFSYDVKMKEKGDIPEGYSVSREKKERFSLILESASTNQTSMYLCASRDGTGGNTIYFGEGSWLTVV.

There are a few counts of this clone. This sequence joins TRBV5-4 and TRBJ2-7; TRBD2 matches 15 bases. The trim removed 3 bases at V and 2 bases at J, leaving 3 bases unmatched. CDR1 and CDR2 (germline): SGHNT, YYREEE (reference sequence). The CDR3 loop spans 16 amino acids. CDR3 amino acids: CASSSRTSGRAYEQYF. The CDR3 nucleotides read TGTGCCAGCAGCTCCCGGACTAGCGGGAGGGCCTACGAGCAGTACTTC.

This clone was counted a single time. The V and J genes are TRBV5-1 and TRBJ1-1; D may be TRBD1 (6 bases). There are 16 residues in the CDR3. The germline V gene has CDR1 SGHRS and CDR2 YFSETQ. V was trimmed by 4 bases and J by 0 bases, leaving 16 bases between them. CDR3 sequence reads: CASSPGTPSMNTEAFF. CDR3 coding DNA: TGCGCCAGCAGCCCCGGGACACCGAGCATGAACACTGAAGCTTTCTTT.

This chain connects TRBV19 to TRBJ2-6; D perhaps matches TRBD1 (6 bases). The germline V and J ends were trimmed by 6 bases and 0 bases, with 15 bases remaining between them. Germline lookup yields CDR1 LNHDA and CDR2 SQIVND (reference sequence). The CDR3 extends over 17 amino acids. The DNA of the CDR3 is TGTGCCAGTAGCGGACACCTAGGGGGCTCTGGGGCCAACGTCCTGACTTTC. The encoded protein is CASSGHLGGSGANVLTF.

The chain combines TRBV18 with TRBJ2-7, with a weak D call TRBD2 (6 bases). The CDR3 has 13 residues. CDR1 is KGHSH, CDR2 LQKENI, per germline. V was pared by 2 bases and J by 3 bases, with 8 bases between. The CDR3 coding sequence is TGTGCCAGCTCACCAGCGCGGGACTACGAGCAGTACTTC. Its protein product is CASSPARDYEQYF.

The CDR3 DNA sequence: TGTGCCAGCAGTACAGGGGCGGGCAATCAGCCCCAGCATTTT. Residues: CASSTGAGNQPQHF. The rearrangement uses TRBV6-1 and TRBJ1-5; 7 positions agree with TRBD1. The V and J ends lost 5 bases and 2 bases, in that order; junction bases with no gene match: 3. This CDR3 spans 14 amino acids. Germline lookup yields CDR1 MNHNS and CDR2 SASEGT.

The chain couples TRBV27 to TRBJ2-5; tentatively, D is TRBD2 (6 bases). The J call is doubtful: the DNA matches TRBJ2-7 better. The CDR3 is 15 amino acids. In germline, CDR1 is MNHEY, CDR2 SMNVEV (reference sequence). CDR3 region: CAPPGELAVPYEQYF. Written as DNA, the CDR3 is TGTGCCCCCCCGGGGGAACTAGCCGTTCCCTACGAGCAGTACTTC.

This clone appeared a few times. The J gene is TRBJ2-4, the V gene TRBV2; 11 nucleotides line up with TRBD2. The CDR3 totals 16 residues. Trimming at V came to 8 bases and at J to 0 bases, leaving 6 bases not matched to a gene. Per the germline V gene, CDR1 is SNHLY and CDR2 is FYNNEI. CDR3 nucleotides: TGTGCCAGCGGATTAGCGGGAGGGCCAGCCAAAAACATTCAGTACTTC. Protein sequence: CASGLAGGPAKNIQYF.

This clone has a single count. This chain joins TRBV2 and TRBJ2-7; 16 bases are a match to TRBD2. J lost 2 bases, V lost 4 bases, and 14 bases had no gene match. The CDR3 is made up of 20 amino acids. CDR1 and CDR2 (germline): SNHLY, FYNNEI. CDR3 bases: TGTGCCAGCAGTGCGCGCCCCGGGACTAGCGGGAGGGCCGACGCCTACGAGCAGTACTTC. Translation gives CASSARPGTSGRADAYEQYF.

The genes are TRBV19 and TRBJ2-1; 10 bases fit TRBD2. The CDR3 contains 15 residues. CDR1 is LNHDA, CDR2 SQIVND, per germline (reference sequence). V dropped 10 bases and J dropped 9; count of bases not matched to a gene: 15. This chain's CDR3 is CATSIIAGGGTEQFF. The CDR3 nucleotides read TGTGCCACCTCGATTATAGCGGGAGGAGGGACTGAGCAGTTCTTC.

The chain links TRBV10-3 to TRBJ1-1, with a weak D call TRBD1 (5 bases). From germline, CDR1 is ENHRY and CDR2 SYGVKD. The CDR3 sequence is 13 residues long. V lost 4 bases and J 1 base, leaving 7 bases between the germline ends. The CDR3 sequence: CAISVDRNTEAFF. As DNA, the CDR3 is TGTGCCATCAGTGTCGACAGGAACACTGAAGCTTTCTTT.

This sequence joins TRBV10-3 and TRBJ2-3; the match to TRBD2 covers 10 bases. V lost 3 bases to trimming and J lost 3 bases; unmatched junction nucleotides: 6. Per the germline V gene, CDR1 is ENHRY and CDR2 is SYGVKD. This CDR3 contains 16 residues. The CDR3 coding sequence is TGTGCCATCAGTGATGTTGGGACTAGCGTGACAGATACGCAGTATTTT. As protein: CAISDVGTSVTDTQYF.

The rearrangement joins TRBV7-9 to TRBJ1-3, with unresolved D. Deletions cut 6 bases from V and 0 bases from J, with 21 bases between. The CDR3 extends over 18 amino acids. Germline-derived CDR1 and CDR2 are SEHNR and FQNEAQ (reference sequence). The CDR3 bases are TGTGCCAGCAGAAACACCCTCTCAGCTCTAGACTCTGGAAACACCATATATTTT. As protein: CASRNTLSALDSGNTIYF.

For the CDR3, the DNA is TGTGCCAGCAGCTTGGGCGGGAGTAGGGGTGAGCAGTTCTTC. Amino acids: CASSLGGSRGEQFF. The chain recombines TRBV7-8 with TRBJ2-1; 7 bases are a match to TRBD2. Trimming at V came to 3 bases and at J to 9 bases, leaving 8 bases not matched to a gene. CDR1 SGHVS and CDR2 FQNEAQ come from the germline V gene. This CDR3 has 14 amino acids.